This is a list of T cell receptor beta chains from one sample in a study of cytomegalovirus exposure and HLA in healthy donors. The protocol was immunoSEQ multiplex PCR, while the TCRdb copy is restricted to in-frame clones and leaves out a portion. The sample lists about 120,000 clones, roughly 71% seen once, with less than 3.5% in the top ten. Specimen: PBMCs. Receptors originate from a middle-aged woman in good health and CMV-seropositive. CDR3s include the opening cysteine and the closing phenylalanine or tryptophan. The D gene is left open where the match is weak. The size entry is marked missing in some rows and otherwise reads once, few, many or a size class.

clone size,D gene,J gene,V gene,CDR3 DNA,CDR3 protein
.,TRBD1,TRBJ1-2,TRBV27,TGTGCCAGCAGTTCGGACAGGGGGCTAGTCTATGGCTACACCTTC,CASSSDRGLVYGYTF
few,.,TRBJ1-2,TRBV12-5,TGTGCTAGTGGTTCGGGAGGGACATGGGCCATTGGCTACACCTTC,CASGSGGTWAIGYTF
.,.,TRBJ2-7,TRBV4-2,TGTGCCAGCAGCCAGGCATCCGGGACAGGAGCGGGGGAGCAGTACTTC,CASSQASGTGAGEQYF
.,.,TRBJ2-2,TRBV4-2,TGTGCCAGCAGCCAAGACCCAGCGAACACCGGGGAGCTGTTTTTT,CASSQDPANTGELFF
once,TRBD1,TRBJ2-2,TRBV5-1,TGCGCCAGCAGCTTGCGGGACAGGGCGAACGGGGAGCTGTTTTTT,CASSLRDRANGELFF
.,TRBD1,TRBJ2-2,TRBV7-9,TGTGCCACCAAAAGTGACAGGGGTAGCACCGGGGAGCTGTTTTTT,CATKSDRGSTGELFF
.,TRBD2,TRBJ2-2,TRBV12-5,TGTGCTAGTGGTTTGACGGTAGCGGGGACCGGGGAGCTGTTTTTT,CASGLTVAGTGELFF
.,.,TRBJ1-2,TRBV30,TGTGCCTGGAACCCAGGTGACTATGGCTACACCTTC,CAWNPGDYGYTF
.,.,TRBJ1-2,TRBV4-3,TGCGCCAGCAGCCAAGCGCGGGACTCCTCATTGTATGGCTACACCTTC,CASSQARDSSLYGYTF
.,TRBD1,TRBJ2-7,TRBV19,TGTGCCAGTAGACTCGACAGGGGCGCCTACGAGCAGTACTTC,CASRLDRGAYEQYF
.,.,TRBJ1-1,TRBV5-1,TGCGCCAGCAGCCGATTTGGGGCCTCCCAGGCCTGGAACACTGAAGCTTTCTTT,CASSRFGASQAWNTEAFF
.,.,TRBJ2-3,TRBV14,TGTGCCAGCAGCCAATACGGCGGACTAAAGCTCACAGATACGCAGTATTTT,CASSQYGGLKLTDTQYF
.,TRBD1,TRBJ1-6,TRBV19,TGTGCCAGTATTCCGACAGGGGTGGGGAGTTCACCCCTCCACTTT,CASIPTGVGSSPLHF
.,.,TRBJ1-5,TRBV7-6,TGTGCCAGCAGCCCAAACAGGGAAATGGGTCAGCCCCAGCATTTT,CASSPNREMGQPQHF
.,.,TRBJ1-1,TRBV4-2,TGTGCCAGCAGCCAAGTTTTGAGCCGGAGCGTCACTGAAGCTTTCTTT,CASSQVLSRSVTEAFF
.,TRBD2,TRBJ2-5,TRBV4-2,TGTGCCAGCAGCGAAGGGACTAGCGGTCTGCAGGAAGAGACCCAGTACTTC,CASSEGTSGLQEETQYF
.,.,TRBJ1-3,TRBV4-3,TGCGCCAGCAGCCAAGATGCGAGAAACACCATATATTTT,CASSQDARNTIYF
.,.,TRBJ1-6,TRBV7-8,TGTGCCAGCAGCCGCCTAGGGAGGGAAGGTTCACCCCTCCACTTT,CASSRLGREGSPLHF
.,.,TRBJ1-5,TRBV6-5,TGTGCCAGCAGTAGGGACATACTATATCAGCCCCAGCATTTT,CASSRDILYQPQHF
.,.,TRBJ1-5,TRBV9,TGTGCCAGCAGCGCTGGGACATCTATCGCTCGTAGCAATCAGCCCCAGCATTTT,CASSAGTSIARSNQPQHF
.,.,TRBJ1-1,TRBV30,TGTGCCTGGGGTGTCGGAGGGGCCCAGAACACTGAAGCTTTCTTT,CAWGVGGAQNTEAFF
.,.,TRBJ2-5,TRBV19,TGTGCCAGTAGTGTACAGGTACAGGAGACCCAGTACTTC,CASSVQVQETQYF
.,.,TRBJ2-7,TRBV5-1,TGCGCCAGCAGCTTGGAAACAGCCTCCTACGAGCAGTACTTC,CASSLETASYEQYF
.,TRBD2,TRBJ2-1,TRBV13,TGTGCCAGCAGCTTACTCCGTAGCGGGAGTCAGAATGAGCAGTTCTTC,CASSLLRSGSQNEQFF
.,TRBD2,TRBJ2-7,TRBV6-5,TGTGCCAGCAGAAATAGCGGGGGGACCTACGAGCAGTACTTC,CASRNSGGTYEQYF
.,TRBD2,TRBJ2-3,TRBV6-4,TGTGCCAGCAGTGTCGTAGGCGGGGGGGCCCCAGATACGCAGTATTTT,CASSVVGGGAPDTQYF
.,TRBD1,TRBJ1-2,TRBV7-8,TGTGCCAGCAGCCAGCTATCATCCGGGACAGGAGATGGCTACACCTTC,CASSQLSSGTGDGYTF
.,.,TRBJ2-3,TRBV9,TGTGCCAGCAGCCCTACTAGATCGACAGATACGCAGTATTTT,CASSPTRSTDTQYF
.,.,TRBJ1-3,TRBV28,TGTGCCAGCAGCACCGGCTCTGGAAACACCATATATTTT,CASSTGSGNTIYF
many,.,TRBJ1-4,TRBV21-1,TGTGCCAGCAGAGAACAGGGGACGACTGAAAAACTGTTTTTT,CASREQGTTEKLFF
.,TRBD1,TRBJ2-5,TRBV7-9,TGTGCCAGCAGCCCCGGGACAGAACTTTGGACCCAGTACTTC,CASSPGTELWTQYF
.,.,TRBJ2-3,TRBV13,TGTGCCAGCAGCTCGACACCGGTCTTCACAGATACGCAGTATTTT,CASSSTPVFTDTQYF
.,.,TRBJ1-1,TRBV7-9,TGTTCCAGCAGCCTTAGGACAGAAGAAGCTTTCTTT,CSSSLRTEEAFF
.,TRBD1,TRBJ2-2,TRBV27,TGTGCCAGCAGGGACAGGGTAGAGACCGGGGAGCTGTTTTTT,CASRDRVETGELFF
once,.,TRBJ2-1,TRBV7-2,TGTGCCAGCAGCTACTATCGGGGGGCCGGGAATGAGCAGTTCTTC,CASSYYRGAGNEQFF
.,TRBD1,TRBJ2-1,TRBV10-3,TGTGCCATCAGTGCACAGGGGAAGGTTGAGCAGTTCTTC,CAISAQGKVEQFF
.,.,TRBJ1-5,TRBV2,TGTGCCAGCAGTGGGATGACAGCGAGACAGCCCCAGCATTTT,CASSGMTARQPQHF
.,.,TRBJ2-7,TRBV7-9,TGTGCCAGCTCCTCAGGTAACTCCTACGAGCAGTACTTC,CASSSGNSYEQYF
.,TRBD2,TRBJ2-5,TRBV27,TGTGCCAGCTTCGGGACTAGCGGTACCTCGAGCACCCAGTACTTC,CASFGTSGTSSTQYF
.,.,TRBJ2-1,TRBV27,TGTGCCAGCAGTACCACCACTAGCTATCTTGAGCAGTTCTTC,CASSTTTSYLEQFF
.,.,TRBJ1-4,TRBV7-2,TGTGCCAGCAGCTTACATCTGGGCACTAATGAAAAACTGTTTTTT,CASSLHLGTNEKLFF
.,.,TRBJ2-2,TRBV6-5,TGTGCCAGCAGTGGCCACAGGGACACCGGGGAGCTGTTTTTT,CASSGHRDTGELFF
.,.,TRBJ2-2,TRBV6-4,TGTGCCAGCAGTGAGGGCCTGAACACCGGGGAGCTGTTTTTT,CASSEGLNTGELFF
.,TRBD1,TRBJ1-1,TRBV30,TGTGCCTGGAGTGGACAGGGGTCGGCTGAAGCTTTCTTT,CAWSGQGSAEAFF
few,TRBD1,TRBJ2-7,TRBV28,TGTGCCAGCAGTTTAAGGGGGCGCGAGCAGTACTTC,CASSLRGREQYF
.,.,TRBJ1-2,TRBV5-3,TGTGCCAGAAGCTTTAGGACAAGGTTCTATGGCTACACCTTC,CARSFRTRFYGYTF
.,.,TRBJ1-2,TRBV5-1,TGCGCCAGCAGCTGGAGTACCCAGGGAACTAACTATGGCTACACCTTC,CASSWSTQGTNYGYTF
.,TRBD2,TRBJ2-5,TRBV5-1,TGCGCCAGCATGTCCTCGGGCAGTAGCGGGATTCGAGAGACCCAGTACTTC,CASMSSGSSGIRETQYF